Sequencing of this T cell receptor (beta chain) was carried out in a study of early T cells in non-severe SARS-CoV-2 infection (dated by TCRdb to 2020 to 2023). A note on the overall study: TCR sequencing used bulk RNA from unsorted whole blood, so alpha and beta chains could not be paired.

Summary of the overall study and its limitations: VDJdb matching was skewed toward anti-spike CD8 responses and likely underestimated virus-specific expansions by missing private and CD4 specificities.

A word on this clonotype: Its antigen specificity is not known. This likely reflects a read error, since a far larger clone is one base away.

The study was a case-control design nested within a healthcare worker cohort in London, UK, with weekly nasopharyngeal swab PCR tests and blood sampling. Healthcare workers were recruited during the week of the UK lockdown, between 23 and 31 March 2020, and followed weekly for up to about 16 weeks. The library was generated by 5' RACE. The sequencer was a NextSeq 500. In the TCR library protocol, unique molecular identifiers were attached to individual cDNA molecules to correct for PCR bias and sequencing error. Both TCR alpha and beta chains were sequenced, and tight co-correlation was observed between alpha and beta sequence abundances in each sample. The original methods were these. Decombinator V4 was used to perform V gene, J gene and CDR3 annotation of TCR sequences. Expanded TCRs were defined as changing significantly between any two time points under a Poisson model with p below 0.0001. Abundances of TCRs were expressed as counts per million after normalisation to the total number of TCRs sequenced in each sample. MAIT TCRs were defined by TRAV1-2 paired with TRAJ12, TRAJ20 or TRAJ33, and iNKT TCRs by TRAV10 paired with TRAJ18. VDJdb, accessed on 1 November 2021, was searched for TCRs annotated for CMV, EBV and SARS-CoV-2, and TCRs annotated for more than one antigen were excluded. TCRdb trimmed public reads at Q25 via fastp, called clones via MiXCR and kept in-frame beta chains. Rows are combined by CDR3 protein, so each entry shows the most common genes and DNA. The V and J calls, along with clone size, are taken from TCRdb and not from the paper's own processing. The sample table records roughly 75,000 distinct CDR3 sequences; less than 15% of these occur just once. The top ten clones comprise roughly 3.1% of the sample.

From the cysteine through the phenylalanine, the CDR3 covers 11 amino acids. Here the CDR3 DNA is all that survives: 33 bases in frame from base 1. The CDR1 and CDR2 encoded by the germline V gene (reference sequence) are SEHNR and FQNEAQ. Specimen: whole blood. The source of this sequence is an adult who was a healthcare worker with PCR-confirmed SARS-CoV-2 infection or an uninfected control (not recorded which). Recombination joined TRBV7-9 with TRBJ2-5; possibly the D gene is TRBD2, per 5 matching bases. The base sequence is TGTGCCAGCAGCTTAGGGGAGATCCAGTACTTC. Translated, this gives CASSLGEIQYF. The reference TRBV7-9 and TRBJ2-5 proteins fill in what lies around the CDR3, so the full variable domain reads DTGVSQNPRHKITKRGQNVTFRCDPISEHNRLYWYRQTLGQGPEFLTYFQNEAQLEKSRLLSDRFSAERPKGSFSTLEIQRTEQGDSAMYLCASSLGEIQYFGPGTRLLVL.